The T cell receptor (beta chain) described here comes from a study of shared clonotypes between healthy human individuals. Study-level information: CD4 naive and CD4 memory each took three plates per donor, while CD8 naive took two and CD8 memory one.

Adult Caucasians living in Nashville, Tennessee made up all of the donors. Every immunoSEQ plate was one replicate of a subset's evenly spread DNA. Measured with immunoSEQ multiplex PCR; TCRdb has only the in-frame clones, and not every one. The data contain more than 2,000,000 clones, about 92% of them singletons. Germline lookup yields CDR1 SGHRS and CDR2 YFSETQ. This CDR3 region has 14 residues. Trimming removed 7 bases from V and 5 bases from J; junction bases left unmatched: 6. This TCR was sampled from a man aged 18-30 years in good health. Some clones in this sample may be carry-over from other donors' samples. Material: naive CD4+ T cells from PBMCs. This sample's subset: CD45RA+ positively selected. The chain employs TRBV5-1 and TRBJ2-7; 13 bases fit TRBD2. This chain's CDR3 is CASSPGTSGNEQYF. The CDR3 DNA is TGCGCCAGCTCTCCCGGGACTAGCGGGAACGAGCAGTACTTC. The complete variable domain, with remaining parts taken from reference TRBV5-1 and TRBJ2-7, reads KAGVTQTPRYLIKTRGQQVTLSCSPISGHRSVSWYQQTPGQGLQFLFEYFSETQRNKGNFPGRFSGRQFSNSRSEMNVSTLELGDSALYLCASSPGTSGNEQYFGPGTRLTVT.